This T cell receptor beta chain was identified in a study of T cells in Graves' hyperthyroidism and ophthalmopathy. Study-level findings and limits: The model's output predicted ophthalmopathy at a median of 6.5 months prior to onset.

Trimming took off 2 bases at V and 8 bases at J, with 14 bases between the two ends. CDR3 length equals 14 residues. The germline V gene encodes CDR1 KGHDR and CDR2 SFDVKD. This clonotype was observed a few times. The antigen is not known. TCR beta CDR3 sequences were amplified from RNA transcripts. Using the HTBI primer set, a first-round RT-PCR was run on the TCR CDR3. TCRdb itself ran the multiplex PCR reads through MiXCR, one entry per CDR3 protein. The data show hundreds of thousands of distinct CDR3 sequences, with 15% to 20% seen just once and roughly 3.4% held by the top ten. Disease lasting under 3 months, a NOSPECS grade of at least 4, and a Clinical Activity Score of at least 3 were features of the ophthalmopathy patients. Thyroid ultrasound, orbital computed tomography, clinical symptoms, and serum thyroxine and TRAb underpinned diagnoses. PBMCs came from 9 to 10 ml fresh peripheral blood.

The specimen sequenced was blood. This chain uses TRBV24-1 with TRBJ1-2; D is possibly TRBD1 (5 bases). The TCR was taken from a woman aged 40 to 50 with Graves' ophthalmopathy. The DNA for the CDR3 is TGTGCCACCAGTGATTCGCGGCGGGGGATCGGCTACACCTTC. This translates into CATSDSRRGIGYTF.